This entry describes one T cell receptor beta chain. Its target is not known. The entry originates in a study of shared clonotypes between healthy human individuals. Overall study findings and caveats: Non-shared clonotypes showed lower generation probabilities than clonotypes common to all four donors. Naive CD4 clonotypes were shared across a few donors at around 5%.

This CDR3 comprises 15 residues. Germline CDR1 and CDR2: SGHAT and FQNNGV. The V gene lost 5 bases and the J gene lost 5 bases, with 15 bases spanning the gap. Clones were read by immunoSEQ multiplex PCR, and TCRdb kept only the in-frame ones, dropping some. The data hold about 1.4 million clones, with roughly 96% observed a single time. Researchers partitioned CD4+ cells into CD45RA+ naive and CD45RA-negative memory subsets. This TCR was sampled from a man younger than 40 in good health. Material: naive CD4+ T cells sorted from blood. Subset defined: CD45RA+ positively selected. The chain uses TRBV11-2 and TRBJ2-2; D may be TRBD1 (6 bases). This chain's CDR3 is CASSTIQGMTGELFF. In DNA, the CDR3 is TGTGCCAGCAGCACGATTCAGGGGATGACCGGGGAGCTGTTTTTT.